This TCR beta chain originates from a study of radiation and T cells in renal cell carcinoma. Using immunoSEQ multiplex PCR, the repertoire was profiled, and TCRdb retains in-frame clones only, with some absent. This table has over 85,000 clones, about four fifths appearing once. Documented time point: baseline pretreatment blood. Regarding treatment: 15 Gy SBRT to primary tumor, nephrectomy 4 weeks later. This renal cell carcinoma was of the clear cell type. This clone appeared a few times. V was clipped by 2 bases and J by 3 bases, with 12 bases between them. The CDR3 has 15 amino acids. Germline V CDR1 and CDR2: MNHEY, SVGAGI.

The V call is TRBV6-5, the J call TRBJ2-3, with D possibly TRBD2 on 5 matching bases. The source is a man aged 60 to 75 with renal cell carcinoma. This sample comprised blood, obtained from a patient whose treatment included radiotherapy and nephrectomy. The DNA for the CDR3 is TGTGCCAGCAGTTACGCCGGGGTGGGGACAGATACGCAGTATTTT. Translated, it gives CASSYAGVGTDTQYF.